Listed here is a single TCR beta chain. What it binds is not known. The data were taken from a study of T-cell memory formation after mild COVID-19. On the study more broadly: Largely, the TCR clusters proved donor specific.

Germline V gene sequence: CDR1 ENHRY, CDR2 SYGVKD. V lost 3 bases and J lost 0, with 0 bases in between. This CDR3 is built from 12 residues. Constant-segment primers and 5'RACE yielded cDNA libraries for TCR alpha and TCR beta, each carrying sample barcodes and UMIs. TCRdb recomputed calls from the 5' RACE reads with MiXCR, one row per CDR3 protein. The sample has some 14,000 distinct CDR3 sequences; 15% to 20% are singletons. Study conclusions and caveats: The appearance of some responding clones in pre-infection memory suggested that cross-reactive memory joined. Second-wave clones reaching peak frequency on day 37 lacked confirmed SARS-CoV-2 specificity.

The sample consisted of PBMCs or a T cell subset sorted from them (not recorded which). This sequence originates from a man younger than 30 who had mild COVID-19 (a few samples of this study predate the infection). Cell type and time point are not known. This sequence joins TRBV10-3 and TRBJ1-5; D remains ambiguous. The CDR3 is CAISDSNQPQHF. CDR3 in DNA: TGTGCCATCAGTGATAGCAATCAGCCCCAGCATTTT.